The sequence of this TCR beta chain was determined in a study of shared clonotypes between healthy human individuals. TCRdb's copy holds only in-frame clones and misses some; the assay was immunoSEQ multiplex PCR. The sample yields about 670,000 clones, 60% to 80% seen once. Germline V lookup: CDR1 SGHAT, CDR2 FQNNGV. Trimming took 9 bases from V and 0 from J, leaving 8 bases between them. The CDR3 has 12 amino acids. What was sequenced was memory CD4+ T cells sorted from blood. The subset here: CD45RA-negative fraction. This TCR derives from a woman aged 25-40 years in good health. This chain links TRBV11-2 with TRBJ1-1, with D unresolved. CDR3 residues: CASGYLNTEAFF. DNA of the CDR3: TGTGCCAGTGGCTATTTGAACACTGAAGCTTTCTTT. Full variable domain (rest looked up from reference TRBV11-2 and TRBJ1-1): EAGVAQSPRYKIIEKRQSVAFWCNPISGHATLYWYQQILGQGPKLLIQFQNNGVVDDSQLPKDRFSAERLKGVDSTLKIQPAKLEDSAVYLCASGYLNTEAFFGQGTRLTVV.